This T cell receptor beta chain stems from a study of blood T cell repertoires in COVID-19. The wider study: Sample material is recorded as cDNA or gDNA derived from T cells, B-cell-depleted T cells, or PBMCs.

TCRdb's copy holds only in-frame clones and misses some; the assay was immunoSEQ multiplex PCR. The table lists 150,000 to 200,000 clones, approximately 90% of them singletons. From germline, CDR1 is LNHDA and CDR2 SQIVND (reference sequence). The CDR3 is 15 residues long. V was pared by 3 bases and J by 5 bases, with 9 bases of the junction left unmatched. The sample was peripheral blood. This sequence was found in a human donor in a cohort sampled during active COVID-19. The V call is TRBV19, the J call TRBJ2-7; TRBD2 aligns across 8 bases. For the CDR3, the DNA is TGTGCCAGTAGTATTCTGGCGGGAGGCATCAACGAGCAGTACTTC. This translates into CASSILAGGINEQYF.